The rows below give T cell receptor beta chains drawn from one sample of a study of shared clonotypes between healthy human individuals. Data came from immunoSEQ multiplex PCR; TCRdb stores just in-frame clones and leaves some out. Among roughly 2,300,000 clones listed, 80% to 95% were seen once. Source material: naive CD4+ T cells from PBMCs. These receptors all stem from a man aged 18 to 30 in good health. Some clones in this sample may be carry-over from other donors' samples. Both conserved end residues are part of each CDR3. A D gene is named only where the DNA matches it firmly. Rows may omit the clone size; those that give it use once, few, many or a size class.

size | D | J | V | DNA | CDR3
. | TRBD1 | TRBJ1-5 | TRBV18 | TGTGCCAGCTCACCGACAGGGGCTTGGGGCAATCAGCCCCAGCATTTT | CASSPTGAWGNQPQHF
. | . | TRBJ2-2 | TRBV29-1 | TGCAGCGGGGAAGCGAACACCGGGGAGCTGTTTTTT | CSGEANTGELFF
. | TRBD2 | TRBJ2-2 | TRBV9 | TGTGCCAGCAGCGTCAGCACTAGCGGGCCCGGGGAGCTGTTTTTT | CASSVSTSGPGELFF
. | TRBD1 | TRBJ1-2 | TRBV9 | TGTGCCAGCAGCGGACAGGGGGCTTGGAATGGCTACACCTTC | CASSGQGAWNGYTF
. | TRBD2 | TRBJ2-5 | TRBV5-1 | TGCGCCAGCAGCCCTAACCCCATCGGACTAGCGGGGGAGACCCAGTACTTC | CASSPNPIGLAGETQYF
. | TRBD1 | TRBJ1-1 | TRBV18 | TGTGCCAGCTCACAGATACAGGGGGAAAACACTGAAGCTTTCTTT | CASSQIQGENTEAFF
. | . | TRBJ2-1 | TRBV7-9 | TGTGCCAGCAGCTTACGAGTAGGGCTAGTCTACAATGAGCAGTTCTTC | CASSLRVGLVYNEQFF
once | TRBD1 | TRBJ1-1 | TRBV5-1 | TGCGCCAGCAGCTCGGACCCGACAGGGGTGGGCACTGAAGCTTTCTTT | CASSSDPTGVGTEAFF
. | TRBD2 | TRBJ2-3 | TRBV30 | TGTGCCTGGAGTCCCGGACTAGTCTCGGCAGATACGCAGTATTTT | CAWSPGLVSADTQYF
. | . | TRBJ2-5 | TRBV2 | TGTGCCAGCAGTCCGCAGGGGTGGGAGACCCAGTACTTC | CASSPQGWETQYF
. | . | TRBJ1-3 | TRBV15 | TGTGCCACCAGCAGAGCTGCCAGTTATTCGGGAAACACCATATATTTT | CATSRAASYSGNTIYF
. | TRBD2 | TRBJ2-7 | TRBV4-1 | TGCGCCAGCAGCCAACCGACTAGCGGGGGGGCCTACGAGCAGTACTTC | CASSQPTSGGAYEQYF
. | . | TRBJ1-3 | TRBV19 | TGTGCCAGTACTCCGGGCAGGCCGAGCTCTGGAAACACCATATATTTT | CASTPGRPSSGNTIYF
once | TRBD1 | TRBJ1-1 | TRBV19 | TGTGCCAGTAGTAAGGGACAGGGGGTTTGGACTGAAGCTTTCTTT | CASSKGQGVWTEAFF
. | . | TRBJ1-5 | TRBV6-6 | TGTGCCAGCAGTTCCCCTGCCGGTGGCCAGCCCCAGCATTTT | CASSSPAGGQPQHF
. | . | TRBJ2-5 | TRBV6-5 | TGTGCCAGCAGTTCCCGACGAGGGCTAGACGGGGAGACCCAGTACTTC | CASSSRRGLDGETQYF
. | . | TRBJ2-2 | TRBV5-1 | TGCGCCAGCAGCAGCCGACAGAAGCAGAACACCGGGGAGCTGTTTTTT | CASSSRQKQNTGELFF
. | TRBD2 | TRBJ2-1 | TRBV30 | TGTGCCTGGAGCCGGGGACTAGCAAGCGATGAGCAGTTCTTC | CAWSRGLASDEQFF
. | . | TRBJ2-1 | TRBV7-2 | TGTGCCAGCAGCCCGGGACTCGTCTACAATGAGCAGTTCTTC | CASSPGLVYNEQFF
. | TRBD2 | TRBJ2-1 | TRBV19 | TGTGCCAGTAGTACCGGGAGGGAGCGGAGCTCCTACAATGAGCAGTTCTTC | CASSTGRERSSYNEQFF
. | TRBD2 | TRBJ2-1 | TRBV18 | TGTGCCAGCTCACCACCGGGACTAGCTGCCGATGAGCAGTTCTTC | CASSPPGLAADEQFF
. | . | TRBJ2-3 | TRBV5-1 | TGCGCCAGCAGCTTGGTGGTGAGCACAGATACGCAGTATTTT | CASSLVVSTDTQYF
. | . | TRBJ1-1 | TRBV19 | TGTGCCAGTAGCACCATGGGGGCGCCAAACACTGAAGCTTTCTTT | CASSTMGAPNTEAFF
. | . | TRBJ2-7 | TRBV28 | TGTGCCAGCAGTTCTAGCGAGGCCGAGCAGTACTTC | CASSSSEAEQYF
. | TRBD1 | TRBJ2-2 | TRBV7-9 | TGTGCCAGCAGTACGGGACAGGGGTACACCGGGGAGCTGTTTTTT | CASSTGQGYTGELFF
. | TRBD2 | TRBJ2-3 | TRBV6-1 | TGTGCCAGCAGTGAAAAGGTGGGCCTAGCGGACACAGATACGCAGTATTTT | CASSEKVGLADTDTQYF
. | TRBD1 | TRBJ1-1 | TRBV4-3 | TGCGCCAGCAGCCCTATAGGGACAGGGGCTAACACTGAAGCTTTCTTT | CASSPIGTGANTEAFF
. | TRBD1 | TRBJ2-7 | TRBV28 | TGTGCCAGCAGTACAGGGGGCTACTCCTACGAGCAGTACTTC | CASSTGGYSYEQYF
. | . | TRBJ2-7 | TRBV5-1 | TGCGCCAGCAGCTTGGGGTCCGCCTACGAGCAGTACTTC | CASSLGSAYEQYF
. | . | TRBJ2-2 | TRBV11-2 | TGTGCCAGCAGCTCGACAGGAGCCCTGGGGGAGCTGTTTTTT | CASSSTGALGELFF
. | . | TRBJ1-4 | TRBV6-6 | TGTGCCAGCAGTTACTCGAGGTCAGGGCCTTATGAAAAACTGTTTTTT | CASSYSRSGPYEKLFF
. | TRBD2 | TRBJ2-5 | TRBV9 | TGTGCCAGCAGCCTGTCGGGAGGGGAGACCCAGTACTTC | CASSLSGGETQYF
. | . | TRBJ1-2 | TRBV4-3 | TGCGCCAGCAGCCAGATGGGGATGGATGGGCCAGACTATGGCTACACCTTC | CASSQMGMDGPDYGYTF
once | . | TRBJ2-3 | TRBV30 | TGTGCCTGGAACCGTTTGTCAGAAGCGCAGTATTTT | CAWNRLSEAQYF
. | TRBD1 | TRBJ1-6 | TRBV5-6 | TGTGCCAGCAGCCTGAGGGGGCTACCCCTCCACTTT | CASSLRGLPLHF
. | . | TRBJ2-1 | TRBV19 | TGTGCCAGTAGTAGCGGTTGGAATGAGCAGTTCTTC | CASSSGWNEQFF
few | . | TRBJ1-1 | TRBV4-2 | TGTGCCAGCAGCCAAGTTGCAGGGGCTATCGCTGAAGCTTTCTTT | CASSQVAGAIAEAFF
. | TRBD1 | TRBJ2-7 | TRBV7-9 | TGTGCCAGCAGCCCGCGACAGGGTAAGACCTACGAGCAGTACTTC | CASSPRQGKTYEQYF
few | . | TRBJ1-5 | TRBV19 | TGTGCCAGTAGTTTCAGGACAGCCCTGACCTATAGCAATCAGCCCCAGCATTTT | CASSFRTALTYSNQPQHF
. | . | TRBJ2-7 | TRBV5-1 | TGCGCCAGCAGCTTCCAGGGCTCGAGGAGCTCCTACGAGCAGTACTTC | CASSFQGSRSSYEQYF
. | . | TRBJ1-2 | TRBV19 | TGTGCCAGCCGAGGGGCATACCCCCGGGGCTACACCTTC | CASRGAYPRGYTF
once | TRBD2 | TRBJ2-5 | TRBV7-9 | TGTGCCAGCAGCTTAGGTAGCGGGAGCTCGGGGCCCCAGTACTTC | CASSLGSGSSGPQYF
. | . | TRBJ1-1 | TRBV7-9 | TGTGCCATGGGATCCGAGGGCAGAGAAGCTTTCTTT | CAMGSEGREAFF
. | . | TRBJ2-7 | TRBV5-4 | TGTGCCAGCAGCTTGGAAGGGGTTGGTCCGGCGGTTCAGTACTTC | CASSLEGVGPAVQYF
. | . | TRBJ2-5 | TRBV6-1 | TGTGCCAGCAGTGAAGTTAAGGGTCAGTACCAAGAGACCCAGTACTTC | CASSEVKGQYQETQYF
. | . | TRBJ1-2 | TRBV14 | TGTGCCAGCAGCCCCATAGGGGCGCGGGGCTACACCTTC | CASSPIGARGYTF
. | . | TRBJ1-4 | TRBV11-2 | TGTGCCAGCAGCCGTGGTCGTACGGAAAAACTGTTTTTT | CASSRGRTEKLFF
. | . | TRBJ1-1 | TRBV5-1 | TGCGCCAGCAGCTTGACAGGGAGTAACTTAAGGACTGAAGCTTTCTTT | CASSLTGSNLRTEAFF
. | . | TRBJ2-7 | TRBV7-2 | TGTGCCAGCAGCCTTGTCAGGGAGCCCTACGAGCAGTACTTC | CASSLVREPYEQYF
. | . | TRBJ1-2 | TRBV7-8 | TGTGCCAGCAGCTTTGTAAAAGGGGACTATGGCTACACCTTC | CASSFVKGDYGYTF
. | . | TRBJ2-7 | TRBV27 | TGTGCCAGCAGTCCCAGCTCCTACGAGCAGTACTTC | CASSPSSYEQYF
. | TRBD1 | TRBJ1-5 | TRBV5-1 | TGCGCCAGCAGCCTACAGGGGAATCAGCCCCAGCATTTT | CASSLQGNQPQHF
. | TRBD1 | TRBJ2-1 | TRBV2 | TGTGCCAGCGAGGATCCGGGACAGGGAGCCTACAATGAGCAGTTCTTC | CASEDPGQGAYNEQFF
. | . | TRBJ1-4 | TRBV2 | TGTGCCAGTCACAGGTTGACTAATGAAAAACTGTTTTTT | CASHRLTNEKLFF
. | . | TRBJ1-5 | TRBV2 | TGTGCCAGCAGTGGGTCCGGGAGTATCGAGCCCCAGCATTTT | CASSGSGSIEPQHF